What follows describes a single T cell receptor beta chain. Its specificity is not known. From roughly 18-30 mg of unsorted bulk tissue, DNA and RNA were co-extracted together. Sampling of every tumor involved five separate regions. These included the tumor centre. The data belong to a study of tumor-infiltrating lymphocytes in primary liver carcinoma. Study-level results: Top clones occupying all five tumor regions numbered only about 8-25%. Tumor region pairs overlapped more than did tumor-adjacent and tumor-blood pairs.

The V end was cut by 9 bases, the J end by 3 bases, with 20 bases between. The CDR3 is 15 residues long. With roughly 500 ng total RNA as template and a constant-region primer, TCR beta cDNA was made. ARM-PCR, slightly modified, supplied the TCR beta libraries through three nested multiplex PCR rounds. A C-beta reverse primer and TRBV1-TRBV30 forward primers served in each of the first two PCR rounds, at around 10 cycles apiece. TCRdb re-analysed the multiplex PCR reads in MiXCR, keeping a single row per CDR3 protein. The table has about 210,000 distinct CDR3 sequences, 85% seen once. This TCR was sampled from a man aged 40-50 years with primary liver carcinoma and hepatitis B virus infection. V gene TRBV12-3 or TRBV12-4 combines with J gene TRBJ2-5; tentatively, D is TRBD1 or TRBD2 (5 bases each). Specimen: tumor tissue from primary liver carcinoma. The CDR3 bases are TGTGCCAGTACTTTTTCTCCGGGGCTAAAAGAGACCCAGTACTTC. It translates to CASTFSPGLKETQYF.